Included here is one TCR beta chain sequence, with context. The antigen remains undetermined. CDR1 is MGHRA, CDR2 YSYEKL, per germline. V was clipped by 5 bases and J by 5 bases, with 12 bases between them. The CDR3 sequence is 14 residues long. This entry comes from a study of cytomegalovirus exposure and HLA in healthy donors. Study results and limitations: Published work reported that the classifier diagnosed cytomegalovirus status with high specificity and sensitivity.

Sequenced by immunoSEQ multiplex PCR; TCRdb stores in-frame clones only, minus some. The sample holds fewer than 90,000 clones, approximately 93% seen once. Separate from the approximately 670-subject first cohort, the roughly 120-subject validation cohort was the one that the donors belonged to. The genes are TRBV4-1 and TRBJ2-2, with D possibly being TRBD1 (6 bases). The source material was PBMCs. The sequence was obtained from a woman aged 18-29 years in good health and CMV-seropositive. The CDR3 DNA follows: TGCGCCAGCAGCTACAGGGATGGGACCGGGGAGCTGTTTTTT. This translates into CASSYRDGTGELFF.